What follows describes a single T cell receptor (beta chain). This clone's antigen is unknown. No base-level quality is on record; no much larger clone is a single base apart. The collaborating institutions used their own protocols to collect whole blood in K2EDTA tubes. For TCRbeta analysis, collaborator samples were shipped as frozen whole blood, as isolated PBMCs, or as DNA extracted from either sample type. The data originate from a study of blood T cell repertoires in COVID-19 (dated by TCRdb to 2018 to 2020). With regard to the full study: The collaborator samples originated in the United States, Italy and Spain and spanned the acute and convalescent phases of COVID-19. Samples came from the ongoing ImmuneRACE study (first 160 participants) plus 1,254 subjects from 6 global collaborators. Where available, HLA class I and class II types were obtained from metadata supplied by the sample provider rather than from assay-based typing. The repertoires were released in a freely available public database intended as a resource for research on the immune response to SARS-CoV-2. Nearly every sample came with metadata listing a de-identified subject ID, COVID-19 status, age in years and sex. The material from the prospective study consisted of cDNA or gDNA derived from T cells, B-cell-depleted T cells, or PBMCs. Subjects who had been exposed to COVID-19, were actively infected with it, or had recovered from it provided the deeply sampled blood TCRbeta repertoires that made up the dataset.

TCRbeta CDR3 regions were amplified from genomic DNA using the immunoSEQ Assay, a bias-controlled multiplex PCR. On the study's bioinformatics: The number of nucleated cells in each sample was estimated from the amplification of reference gene primers within the assay. Sequence reads were collapsed and filtered to measure the absolute abundance of every unique TCRbeta CDR3 rearrangement. For each sample, productive Simpson clonality was calculated by taking the square root of Simpson's diversity index across productive rearrangements. TCRdb took this table from immuneACCESS and kept in-frame rearrangements with V and J called. Such tables lack part of the clones; where checked against another copy, unresolved V genes explain under half of the gap, and the rest is unexplained. V, J and clone size are taken as reported in that table, and D and trimming were inferred from the DNA itself. The sample table shows about 73,000 clones, and 90% are seen once. The ten largest clones represent 16% of the sample.

Reading from cysteine to phenylalanine, the CDR3 counts 14 amino acids. Of all the DNA, just the CDR3 is kept, 42 bases in frame from base 1. CDR1 and CDR2 are drawn from the germline V gene: SNHLY, FYNNEI. V and J lose 3 bases and 8 bases, and a span of 14 bases separates them. Summary of the overall study and its limitations: The amount of clinical and demographic metadata varied by source and participant and was provided uncurated.

Sequenced: peripheral blood. This clonotype originated in a woman older than 75 with active or convalescent COVID-19. The receptor chain draws on TRBV2 and TRBJ2-1; TRBD2 is a weak D gene call, 5 bases matching. The DNA sequence is as follows: TGTGCCAGCAGTGAGGTGGAGGTGTGGTATGAGCAGTTCTTC. Its protein reads: CASSEVEVWYEQFF.